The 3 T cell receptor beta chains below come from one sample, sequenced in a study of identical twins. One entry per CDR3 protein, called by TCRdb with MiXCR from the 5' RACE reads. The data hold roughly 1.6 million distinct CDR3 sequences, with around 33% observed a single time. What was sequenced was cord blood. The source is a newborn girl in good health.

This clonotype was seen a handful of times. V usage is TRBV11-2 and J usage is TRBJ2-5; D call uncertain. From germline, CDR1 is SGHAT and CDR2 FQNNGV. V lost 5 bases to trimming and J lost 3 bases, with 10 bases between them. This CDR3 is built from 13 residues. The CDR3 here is CASSLLTKETQYF. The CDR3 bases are TGTGCCAGCAGCCTCTTGACCAAAGAGACCCAGTACTTC.

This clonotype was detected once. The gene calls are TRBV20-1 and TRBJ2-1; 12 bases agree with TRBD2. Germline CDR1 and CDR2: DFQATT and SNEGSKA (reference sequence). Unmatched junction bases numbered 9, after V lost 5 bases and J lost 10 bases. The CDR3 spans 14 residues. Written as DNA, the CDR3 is TGCAGTGCTCCACTAGCGGGGGGATCTTACGAGCAGTTCTTC. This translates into CSAPLAGGSYEQFF.

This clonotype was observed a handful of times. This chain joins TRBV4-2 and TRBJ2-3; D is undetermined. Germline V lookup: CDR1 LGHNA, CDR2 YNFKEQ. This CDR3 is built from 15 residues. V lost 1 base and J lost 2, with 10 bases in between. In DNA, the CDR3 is TGTGCCAGCAGCCAAGGGGTAGCTGCCACAGATACGCAGTATTTT. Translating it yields CASSQGVAATDTQYF.